This section outlines one TCR beta chain sequence together with its context. TCRdb's copy holds only in-frame clones and misses some; the assay was immunoSEQ multiplex PCR. The table has 100,000 to 120,000 clones, more than 75% seen once. Unmatched junction bases numbered 11, after V lost 4 bases and J lost 9 bases. The CDR3 is 15 amino acids. Germline values: CDR1 LGHNA, CDR2 YNFKEQ. This entry comes from a study of blood T cell repertoires in COVID-19. The chain combines TRBV4-2 with TRBJ2-3; 9 nucleotides align to TRBD2. Source material: peripheral blood. This TCR derives from a woman in her forties or fifties with acute or convalescent COVID-19. The CDR3 nucleotides read TGTGCCAGCAGCCCTTCGGTTCAGCGGGAGGAAACGCAGTATTTT. This gives the protein CASSPSVQREETQYF.